The T cell receptor beta chain under discussion was sequenced for a study of beta chain features in type 1 diabetes. Study-level results: The question left open here concerned HLA type influencing TCRB rearrangement. There was a moderate but significant shortening of TCRB CDR3s in all four CD4+ subsets of Type 1 diabetes patients. More deletions and fewer insertions at VDJ junctions were seen in type 1 diabetes patients.

Every bit of the isolated RNA underwent reverse transcription, so sequencing read expressed TCRB transcripts. Mean read depth for naive, central memory and regulatory T cell samples was 3.5 million or so reads. Generated by immunoSEQ multiplex PCR, the TCRdb table keeps only in-frame clones and is missing some. Of around 280,000 clones listed, 14% to 15% are singletons. This clone showed up just a few times. The target antigen is unknown. Trimming removed 6 bases at V and 7 bases at J, with 18 bases between. The CDR3 extends over 13 amino acids. CDR1 and CDR2 from the germline V gene are SQVTM and ANQGSEA. Averaging approximately 110 mL, one heparinised blood draw came from each individual donor.

This sequence was found in a young man with type 1 diabetes. The sequencing input was naive CD4+ T cells from blood. This chain uses TRBV29-1 with TRBJ1-2, with D perhaps TRBD1 (5 bases). As DNA, the CDR3 is TGCAGCGTAAGCCAAGAAGGGGCTGGTGGCTACACCTTC. The encoded protein is CSVSQEGAGGYTF.